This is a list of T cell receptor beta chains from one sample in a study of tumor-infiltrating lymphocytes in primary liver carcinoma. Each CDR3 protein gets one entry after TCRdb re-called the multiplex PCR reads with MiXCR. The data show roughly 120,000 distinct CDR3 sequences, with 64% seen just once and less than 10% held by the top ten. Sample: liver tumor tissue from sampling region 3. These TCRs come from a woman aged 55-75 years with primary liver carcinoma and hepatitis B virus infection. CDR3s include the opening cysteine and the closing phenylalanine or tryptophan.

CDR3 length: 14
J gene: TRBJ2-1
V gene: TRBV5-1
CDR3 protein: CASSSGLMRNEQFF

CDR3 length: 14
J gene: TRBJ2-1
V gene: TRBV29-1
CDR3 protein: CSVETTWGIDEQLF

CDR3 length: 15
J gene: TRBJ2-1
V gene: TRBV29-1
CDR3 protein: CSVENLAGGLNEQFF

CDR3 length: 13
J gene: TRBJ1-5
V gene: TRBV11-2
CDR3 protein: CASSLVPVTSQHF

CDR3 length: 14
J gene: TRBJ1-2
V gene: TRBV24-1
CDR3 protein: CATSDLRQGFGYTF

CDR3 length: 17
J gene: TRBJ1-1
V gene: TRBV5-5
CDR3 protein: CASSWEGAARLNTEAFF

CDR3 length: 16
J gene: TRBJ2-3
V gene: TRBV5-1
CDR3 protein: CASSLATSGMADTQYF

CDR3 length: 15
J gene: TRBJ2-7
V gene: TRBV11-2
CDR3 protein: CASSPATGCVYEQYF

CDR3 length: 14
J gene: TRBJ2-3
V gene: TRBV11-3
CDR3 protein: CASRREDPTDTQYF

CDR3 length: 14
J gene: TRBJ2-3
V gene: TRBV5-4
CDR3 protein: CASSWTSGTDTQYF

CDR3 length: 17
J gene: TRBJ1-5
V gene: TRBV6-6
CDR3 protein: CASNRGQGVRSNQPQHF

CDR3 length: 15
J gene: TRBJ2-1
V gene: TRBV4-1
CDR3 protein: CVSSQELTRHDEQFF

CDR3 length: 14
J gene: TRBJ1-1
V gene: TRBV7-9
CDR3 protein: CASRYRGMNTEAFF

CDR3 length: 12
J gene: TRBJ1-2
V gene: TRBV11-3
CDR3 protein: CASSLGTFGYTF

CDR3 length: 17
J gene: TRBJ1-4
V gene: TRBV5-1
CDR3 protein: CASSLGTLQDRNEKLYF

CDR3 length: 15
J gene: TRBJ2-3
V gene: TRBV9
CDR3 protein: CASSVGTSGADTQYF

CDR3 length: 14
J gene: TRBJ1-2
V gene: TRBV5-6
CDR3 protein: CASSVPGTIYGYTF

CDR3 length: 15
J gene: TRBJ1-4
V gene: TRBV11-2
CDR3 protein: CASSPRPATNEKLFF

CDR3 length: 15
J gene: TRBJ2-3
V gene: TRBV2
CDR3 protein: CASSAWGRGTDTQYF

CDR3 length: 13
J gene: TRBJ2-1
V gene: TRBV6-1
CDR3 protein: CASMTTLYNEQFF